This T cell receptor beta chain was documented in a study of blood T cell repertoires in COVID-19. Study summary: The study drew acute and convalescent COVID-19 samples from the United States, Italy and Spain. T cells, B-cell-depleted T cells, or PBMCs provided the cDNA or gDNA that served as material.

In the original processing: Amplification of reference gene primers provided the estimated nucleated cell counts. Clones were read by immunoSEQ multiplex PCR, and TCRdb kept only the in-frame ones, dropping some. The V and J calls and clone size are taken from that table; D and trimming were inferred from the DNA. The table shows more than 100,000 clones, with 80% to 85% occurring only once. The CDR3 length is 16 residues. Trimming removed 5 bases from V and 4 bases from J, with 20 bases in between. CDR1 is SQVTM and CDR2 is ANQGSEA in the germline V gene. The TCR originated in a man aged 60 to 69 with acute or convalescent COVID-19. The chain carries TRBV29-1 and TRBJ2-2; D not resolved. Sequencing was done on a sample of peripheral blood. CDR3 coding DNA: TGCAGCGTTCCTGACACCCGTAAACCCCTCACCGGGGAGCTGTTTTTT. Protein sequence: CSVPDTRKPLTGELFF.